This T cell receptor (beta chain) derives from a study of post-analysis software for immune sequencing data. Notes on the study in general: Patients used about five TRBV segments, including TRBV5-6, TRBV5-1 and TRBV20-1, more often than controls.

Included in the TCR beta cDNA libraries were unique molecular identifiers. T cells numbering roughly 0.9 to 10 million yielded cDNA molecules that totaled roughly 500,000. TCRdb ran MiXCR on the PCR reads and lists one entry per CDR3 protein. Among 650,000 to 850,000 distinct CDR3 sequences, roughly 46% were seen once, and the ten largest hold approximately 5%. Trimming took 2 bases from V and 4 from J, leaving 12 bases between them. CDR1 LGHDT and CDR2 YNNKEL come from the germline V gene (reference sequence). The CDR3 loop spans 15 amino acids. With regard to this clonotype: Antigen unknown.

The receptor's source is a girl aged 5-17 years with multiple sclerosis. Sequencing input: blood. The chain has TRBV3-1 and TRBJ2-1, with D perhaps TRBD1 or TRBD2 (6 bases each). The CDR3 bases are TGTGCCAGCAGCCAAAAGGGGGGACCATACAATGAGCAGTTCTTC. It translates to CASSQKGGPYNEQFF.